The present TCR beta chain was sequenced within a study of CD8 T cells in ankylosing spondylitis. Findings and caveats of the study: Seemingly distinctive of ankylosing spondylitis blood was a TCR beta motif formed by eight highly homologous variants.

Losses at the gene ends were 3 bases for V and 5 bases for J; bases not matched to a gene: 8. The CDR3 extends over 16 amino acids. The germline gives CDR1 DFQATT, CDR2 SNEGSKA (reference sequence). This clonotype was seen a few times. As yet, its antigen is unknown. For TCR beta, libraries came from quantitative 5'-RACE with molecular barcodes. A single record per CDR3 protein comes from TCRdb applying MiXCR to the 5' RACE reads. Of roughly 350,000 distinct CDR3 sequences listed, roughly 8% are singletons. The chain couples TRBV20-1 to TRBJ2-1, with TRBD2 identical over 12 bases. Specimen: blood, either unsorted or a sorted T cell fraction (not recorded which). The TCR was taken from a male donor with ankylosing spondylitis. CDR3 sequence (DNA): TGCAGTGCTAGGGGGATAGGACTAGCGGGAAACAATGAGCAGTTCTTC. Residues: CSARGIGLAGNNEQFF.